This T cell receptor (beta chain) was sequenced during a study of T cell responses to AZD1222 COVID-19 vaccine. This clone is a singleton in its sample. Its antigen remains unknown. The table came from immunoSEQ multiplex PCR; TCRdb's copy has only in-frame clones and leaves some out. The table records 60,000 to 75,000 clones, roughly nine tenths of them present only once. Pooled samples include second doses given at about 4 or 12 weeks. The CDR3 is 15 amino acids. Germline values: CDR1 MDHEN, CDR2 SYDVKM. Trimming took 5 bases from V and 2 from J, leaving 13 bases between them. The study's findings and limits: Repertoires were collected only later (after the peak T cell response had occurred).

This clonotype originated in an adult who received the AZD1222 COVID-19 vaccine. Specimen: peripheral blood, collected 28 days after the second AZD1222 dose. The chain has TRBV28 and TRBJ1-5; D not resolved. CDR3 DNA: TGTGCCAGCAGTACCCCCCGGGCCGGCAATCAGCCCCAGCATTTT. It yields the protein CASSTPRAGNQPQHF.